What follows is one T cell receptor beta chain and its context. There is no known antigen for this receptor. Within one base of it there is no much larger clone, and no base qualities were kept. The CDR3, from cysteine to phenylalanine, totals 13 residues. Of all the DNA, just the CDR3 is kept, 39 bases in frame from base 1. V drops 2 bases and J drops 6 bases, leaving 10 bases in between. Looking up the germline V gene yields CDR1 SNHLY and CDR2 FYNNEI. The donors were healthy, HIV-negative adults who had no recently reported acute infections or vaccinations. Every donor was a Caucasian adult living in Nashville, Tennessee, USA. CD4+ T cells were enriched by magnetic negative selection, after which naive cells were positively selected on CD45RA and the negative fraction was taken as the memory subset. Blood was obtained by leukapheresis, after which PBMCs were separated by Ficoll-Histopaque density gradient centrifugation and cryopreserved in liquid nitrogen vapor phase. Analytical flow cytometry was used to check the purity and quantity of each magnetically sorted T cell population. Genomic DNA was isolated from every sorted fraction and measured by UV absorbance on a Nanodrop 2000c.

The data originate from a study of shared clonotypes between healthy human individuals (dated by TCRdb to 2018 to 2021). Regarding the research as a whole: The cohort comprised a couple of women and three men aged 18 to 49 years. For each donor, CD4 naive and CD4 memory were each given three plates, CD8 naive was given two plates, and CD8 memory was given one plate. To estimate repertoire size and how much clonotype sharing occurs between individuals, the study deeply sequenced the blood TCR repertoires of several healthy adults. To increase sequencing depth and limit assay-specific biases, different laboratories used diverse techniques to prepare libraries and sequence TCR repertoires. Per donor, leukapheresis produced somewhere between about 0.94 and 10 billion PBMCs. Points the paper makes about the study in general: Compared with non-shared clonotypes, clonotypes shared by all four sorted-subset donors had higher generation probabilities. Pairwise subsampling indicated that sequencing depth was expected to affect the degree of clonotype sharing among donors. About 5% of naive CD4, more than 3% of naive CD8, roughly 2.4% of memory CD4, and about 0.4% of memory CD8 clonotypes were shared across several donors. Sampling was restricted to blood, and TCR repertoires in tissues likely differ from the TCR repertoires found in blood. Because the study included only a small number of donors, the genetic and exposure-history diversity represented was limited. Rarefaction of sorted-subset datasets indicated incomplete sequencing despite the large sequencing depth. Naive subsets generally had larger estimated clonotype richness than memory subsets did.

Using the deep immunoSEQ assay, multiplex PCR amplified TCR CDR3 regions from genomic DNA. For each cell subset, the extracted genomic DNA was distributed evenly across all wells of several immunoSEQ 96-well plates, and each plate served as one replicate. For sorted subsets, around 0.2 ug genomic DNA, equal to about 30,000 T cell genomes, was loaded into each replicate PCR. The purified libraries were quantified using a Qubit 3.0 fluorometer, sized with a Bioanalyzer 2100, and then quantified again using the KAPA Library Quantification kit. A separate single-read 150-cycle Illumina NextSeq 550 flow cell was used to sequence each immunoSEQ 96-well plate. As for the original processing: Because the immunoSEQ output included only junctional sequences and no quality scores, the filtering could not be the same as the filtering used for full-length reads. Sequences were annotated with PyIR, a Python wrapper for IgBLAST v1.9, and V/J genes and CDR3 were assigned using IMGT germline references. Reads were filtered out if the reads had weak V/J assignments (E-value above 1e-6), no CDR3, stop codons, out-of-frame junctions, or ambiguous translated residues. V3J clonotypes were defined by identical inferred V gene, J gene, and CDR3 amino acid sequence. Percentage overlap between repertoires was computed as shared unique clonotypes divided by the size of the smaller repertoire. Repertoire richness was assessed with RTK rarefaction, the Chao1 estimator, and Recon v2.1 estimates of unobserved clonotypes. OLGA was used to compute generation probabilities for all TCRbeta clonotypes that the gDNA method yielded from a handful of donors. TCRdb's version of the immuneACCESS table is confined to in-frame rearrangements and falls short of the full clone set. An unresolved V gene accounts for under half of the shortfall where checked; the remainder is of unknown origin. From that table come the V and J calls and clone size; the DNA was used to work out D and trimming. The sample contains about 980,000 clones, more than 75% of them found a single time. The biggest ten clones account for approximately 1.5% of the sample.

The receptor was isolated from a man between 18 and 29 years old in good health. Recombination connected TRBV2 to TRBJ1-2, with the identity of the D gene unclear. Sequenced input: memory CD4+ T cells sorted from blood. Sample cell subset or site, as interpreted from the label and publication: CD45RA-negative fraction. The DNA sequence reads TGTGCCAGCAGTGAAACCCGGCAGAATGGCTACACCTTC. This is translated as CASSETRQNGYTF.